The TCR beta chain under discussion was sequenced for a study of patients and donors after allogeneic stem cell transplantation (dated by TCRdb to the early 2020s). Cut back by 1 base and 8 bases, the V and J ends lie 5 bases apart. CDR1 and CDR2 were assigned from the germline V gene as SGHTA and FQGNSA. Including cysteine and phenylalanine, the CDR3 has 12 amino acids. Only CDR3 DNA remains: 36 bases, in frame from the first base. Remarks on this clonotype: What antigen it recognizes has not been identified. Qualities for individual bases were not recorded, and no much larger clone is one base off.

Library preparation was by RT-PCR. The instrument given in TCRdb is NextSeq 550. TCRdb reprocessed the public reads (quality trimming at Q25 with fastp, clone calling with MiXCR) and kept in-frame beta chains. Each entry merges the rows of one CDR3 protein and shows their most common DNA and genes. This sample comprises about 410,000 distinct CDR3 sequences, under 20% of them detected only once. Jointly, the top ten make up around 6.8% of the sample. This receptor was identified in a human donor who was either an allogeneic HSCT recipient or a stem cell or donor lymphocyte infusion donor (not recorded which). It is not recorded whose cells these are; they may come from a transplant donor. This receptor chain uses TRBV7-2 and TRBJ1-4, with the identity of the D gene unclear. The sequenced sample was blood, either unsorted or a sorted T cell fraction (not recorded which). CDR3 reads: CASSLVHEKLFF. The DNA sequence is as follows: TGTGCCAGCAGCTTAGTTCACGAAAAACTGTTTTTT.